The rows below give T cell receptor beta chains drawn from one sample of a study of T cells in Graves' hyperthyroidism and ophthalmopathy. TCRdb analysed the multiplex PCR reads with MiXCR anew, one entry per CDR3 protein. The repertoire has around 690,000 distinct CDR3 sequences, around 16% of them found once; the top ten carry 15% to 18%. Sequencing was carried out using blood. All receptors come from a man aged 45-60 years with Graves' hyperthyroidism. CDR3s include the opening cysteine and the closing phenylalanine or tryptophan. A D gene is named only where the DNA matches it firmly. A clone size is listed for some rows: how often the clone was seen (once, few, many), or a class if it is expanded.

TRBV7-3,few,TRBJ2-3,TRBD1,TGTGCCAGCAGCCCTAGAGGACAGGGACTCGATACGCAGTATTTT,CASSPRGQGLDTQYF
TRBV20-1,few,TRBJ2-1,TRBD2,TGCAGTGCTAGAGATTTGTCCCCGTCTAGCGGAGAACCCTACAATGAGCAGTTCTTC,CSARDLSPSSGEPYNEQFF
TRBV27,many,TRBJ2-1,TRBD2,TGTGCCAGCAGTCCGAAGACTAGCTATGAGCAGTTCTTC,CASSPKTSYEQFF
TRBV12-3/TRBV12-4,once,TRBJ2-2,.,TGTGCCAGCAGTTTGTTGGGGGCCCAACCGAACACCGGGGAGCTGTTTTTT,CASSLLGAQPNTGELFF
TRBV24-1,.,TRBJ2-1,.,TGTGCCACCAGTGATTTTAGTGAGAGCTCCTACAATGAGCAGTTCTTC,CATSDFSESSYNEQFF
TRBV27,.,TRBJ2-3,.,TGTGCCAGCAGTCCCGACTATTCCACCGGGACAGATACGCAGTATTTT,CASSPDYSTGTDTQYF
TRBV10-2,many,TRBJ1-5,TRBD1,TGCGCCAGCAGTGACCCGACAGGGGATAAACAGCCCCAGCATTTT,CASSDPTGDKQPQHF
TRBV30,many,TRBJ1-1,.,TGTGCCTGGAGTCCCAGGATTGAAGCTTTCTTT,CAWSPRIEAFF
TRBV27,many,TRBJ2-1,TRBD2,TGTGCCAGCAGTTTAGCGGGAGTCGCTTACAATGAGCAGTTCTTC,CASSLAGVAYNEQFF
TRBV11-2,many,TRBJ2-4,.,TGTGCCAGCAGCTTACAGGAGTACAAAAACATTCAGTACTTC,CASSLQEYKNIQYF